The 26 T cell receptor beta chains in this list originate from one sample, sequenced in a study of CD8 T cells in Susac syndrome. Random hexamers were used to reverse transcribe the RNA input (roughly 0.5 to 1 ug). Using its own MiXCR run on the immunoSEQ multiplex PCR reads, TCRdb lists one record per CDR3 protein. The top ten clones hold more than 0.13% of a sample with 90,000 to 150,000 distinct CDR3 sequences, around 90% of them seen once. Sequenced: CD4+ T cells from PBMCs. These receptors were taken from a human donor in good health.

The chain employs TRBV5-1 and TRBJ2-7, with D hard to call. V was shortened by 1 base and J by 3 bases, with 8 bases between the two germline ends. There are 13 residues in the CDR3. CDR1 and CDR2 (germline): SGHRS, YFSETQ. CDR3 bases: TGCGCCAGCAGCTTGTCTCCTGACTACGAGCAGTACTTC. Its translation: CASSLSPDYEQYF.

The V gene is TRBV13, the J gene TRBJ1-2; D call uncertain. V was pared by 3 bases and J by 8 bases, with 19 bases between. The CDR3 has 15 residues. Germline V gives CDR1 PRHDT, CDR2 FYEKMQ (reference sequence). The CDR3, as DNA: TGTGCCAGCAGCTTCAACCCCCGGCAGTCCCGGGGCTACACCTTC. This sequence encodes CASSFNPRQSRGYTF.

This chain connects TRBV10-3 to TRBJ2-5; unclear D gene. Germline-derived CDR1 and CDR2 are ENHRY and SYGVKD. Between the trimmed V and J ends, which lost 2 bases and 2 bases, there was a span of 3 bases. This CDR3 comprises 12 residues. CDR3 amino acids: CAISEPQETQYF. The CDR3 bases are TGTGCCATCAGTGAGCCTCAAGAGACCCAGTACTTC.

This chain uses TRBV29-1 with TRBJ2-7; D is unclear. The CDR3 length is 11 residues. Deletions cut 7 bases from V and 0 bases from J, with 7 bases between. Germline V CDR1 and CDR2: SQVTM, ANQGSEA. DNA for the CDR3: TGCAGCGCGCACGGCTCCTACGAGCAGTACTTC. It codes for CSAHGSYEQYF.

CDR3 sequence reads: CASSRGQGFDEKLFF. The CDR3 nucleotides read TGTGCCAGCTCACGGGGACAGGGGTTCGATGAAAAACTGTTTTTT. The chain couples TRBV18 to TRBJ1-4, with 10 bases aligning to TRBD1. CDR1 and CDR2 from the germline V gene are KGHSH and LQKENI. J lost 6 bases, V lost 4 bases, and 5 bases had no gene match. CDR3 size: 15 residues.

This clonotype was seen a handful of times. The gene calls are TRBV7-9 and TRBJ1-3; D is uncertain. The V end was cut by 5 bases, the J end by 0 bases, with 5 bases between. This CDR3 has 13 amino acids. Germline CDR1 SEHNR, CDR2 FQNEAQ (reference sequence). The CDR3 region is CASSIGSGNTIYF. Here the CDR3 DNA reads TGTGCCAGCAGCATAGGCTCTGGAAACACCATATATTTT.

This clonotype was counted once. The J gene is TRBJ1-1, the V gene TRBV7-2, with D uncertain. Germline CDR1 SGHTA, CDR2 FQGNSA. The CDR3 sequence is 12 residues long. V lost 2 bases and J lost 5, with 6 bases in between. DNA for the CDR3: TGTGCCAGCAGCTTACGGGTGACTGAAGCTTTCTTT. Amino acid sequence: CASSLRVTEAFF. The entire variable domain, with the rest obtained from reference TRBV7-2 and TRBJ1-1, is as follows: GAGVSQSPSNKVTEKGKDVELRCDPISGHTALYWYRQSLGQGLEFLIYFQGNSAPDKSGLPSDRFSAERTGGSVSTLTIQRTQQEDSAVYLCASSLRVTEAFFGQGTRLTVV.

The V call is TRBV7-3, the J call TRBJ1-2; 8 bases map to TRBD1. Germline CDR1 SGHTA, CDR2 FQGTGA. CDR3 length equals 14 residues. With V trimmed by 5 bases and J by 6 bases, 8 bases remained unmatched. CDR3 bases: TGTGCCAGCAGCGACTTACAGGGGGATAATGGCTACACCTTC. It specifies CASSDLQGDNGYTF.

The J gene is TRBJ1-1, the V gene TRBV7-2, with 7 bases lining up with TRBD1. The CDR3 extends over 17 amino acids. The junction had 14 bases not matched to a gene; V was cut back by 3 bases and J by 4 bases. Germline V gene lookup returns CDR1 SGHTA and CDR2 FQGNSA. In DNA form, the CDR3 reads TGTGCCAGCAGCTTCATACCCGTTAGGGGGCTTGGCACTGAAGCTTTCTTT. Its protein product is CASSFIPVRGLGTEAFF.

The chain combines TRBV6-6 with TRBJ2-7; 8 nucleotides agree with TRBD1. Losses at the gene ends were 4 bases for V and 6 bases for J; bases not matched to a gene: 8. Germline CDR1 MNHNY, CDR2 SVGAGI (reference sequence). This CDR3 region has 14 residues. This CDR3 is CASSSYDRGPEQYF. CDR3 bases: TGTGCCAGCAGTTCCTACGACAGGGGACCCGAGCAGTACTTC.

This clonotype came up once. The V gene is TRBV12-3 or TRBV12-4, the J gene TRBJ2-5; 8 bases are shared with TRBD2. V lost 7 bases, J lost 7 bases, and 5 bases stayed unmatched. The CDR3 is 12 amino acids. The CDR3 is CASTETSATQYF. In DNA, the CDR3 is TGTGCCAGCACCGAGACTAGCGCGACCCAGTACTTC.

This clonotype has a handful of counts. The gene calls are TRBV7-9 and TRBJ1-3, with D tentatively TRBD1 (5 bases). The length of the CDR3 is 15 residues. Germline V gives CDR1 SEHNR, CDR2 FQNEAQ (reference sequence). The ends were cut back, 3 bases at V and 0 bases at J, with 9 bases in the middle. The DNA for the CDR3 is TGTGCCAGCAGCTTGGGACCAAGCTCTGGAAACACCATATATTTT. This codes for CASSLGPSSGNTIYF.

The chain has TRBV19 and TRBJ2-7, with D possibly matching TRBD1 (5 bases). Germline lookup yields CDR1 LNHDA and CDR2 SQIVND (reference sequence). The CDR3 loop spans 13 amino acids. V lost 3 bases, J lost 3 bases, and 9 bases lay in between. The CDR3 loop reads CASSIGQVYEQYF. Here the CDR3 DNA reads TGTGCCAGTAGTATCGGACAAGTCTACGAGCAGTACTTC.

The V call is TRBV12-3 or TRBV12-4, the J call TRBJ1-1; D is undetermined. V was trimmed by 1 base and J by 0 bases, leaving 6 bases between them. The CDR3 covers 14 residues. In DNA form, the CDR3 reads TGTGCCAGCAGTTTAGAGGCAGTGAACACTGAAGCTTTCTTT. Translation: CASSLEAVNTEAFF.

The chain links TRBV4-1 to TRBJ1-4, with D unresolved. The CDR3 is 13 residues long. Germline CDR1 reads MGHRA; CDR2 reads YSYEKL. V was shortened by 2 bases and J by 5 bases, with 6 bases between the two germline ends. The CDR3 nucleotides are TGCGCCAGCAGCCAACTACGGAATGAAAAACTGTTTTTT. Encoded protein: CASSQLRNEKLFF.

This chain joins TRBV4-3 and TRBJ1-5; TRBD1 is a possible D gene (6 bases). CDR1 and CDR2 (germline): LGHNA, YSLEER. V was shortened by 0 bases and J by 9 bases, with 15 bases between the two germline ends. The CDR3 sequence is 15 residues long. Here the CDR3 DNA reads TGCGCCAGCAGCCAAGATCGGTGGGGAGGGGGGCCCCAGCATTTT. This encodes CASSQDRWGGGPQHF.

This sequence joins TRBV3-1 and TRBJ2-7; D not certain. CDR3 size: 12 residues. Germline V CDR1 and CDR2: LGHDT, YNNKEL (reference sequence). V gave up 7 bases and J gave up 2 bases, with 9 bases separating them. DNA of the CDR3: TGTGCCAGCACCGGAAGCACCTACGAGCAGTACTTC. As protein: CASTGSTYEQYF.

The chain combines TRBV7-3 with TRBJ2-7; unclear D gene. CDR1 SGHTA and CDR2 FQGTGA come from the germline V gene. The ends were cut back, 0 bases at V and 4 bases at J, with 13 bases in the middle. This CDR3 has 15 amino acids. CDR3 DNA: TGTGCCAGCAGCTTAACTTTAGGGATTCCATACGAGCAGTACTTC. This codes for CASSLTLGIPYEQYF.

The chain couples TRBV11-2 to TRBJ2-5; 9 bases agree with TRBD2. Germline-derived CDR1 and CDR2 are SGHAT and FQNNGV. The CDR3 sequence is 16 residues long. V was clipped by 4 bases and J by 5 bases; unmatched bases: 11. CDR3 nucleotide sequence: TGTGCCAGCAGCTACAACATAGCGGGAGCCGGTGAGACCCAGTACTTC. Its protein product is CASSYNIAGAGETQYF.

In its sample, this clonotype was seen a few times. The chain links TRBV4-1 to TRBJ2-7; TRBD1 is a possible D gene (5 bases). This CDR3 spans 15 amino acids. The V end was cut by 0 bases, the J end by 6 bases, with 15 bases between. CDR1 is MGHRA and CDR2 is YSYEKL in the germline V gene. The CDR3 region is CASSQDRIPGREQYF. The CDR3 DNA reads as TGCGCCAGCAGCCAAGATCGAATTCCAGGGCGCGAGCAGTACTTC.

The rearrangement uses TRBV4-3 and TRBJ2-1, with TRBD2 matching 13 bases. The CDR3 extends over 15 amino acids. Germline CDR1 is LGHNA and CDR2 is YSLEER. Trimming cost V 4 bases and J 6 bases; bases outside gene matches: 3. The CDR3 spells CASSPRTSGSNEQFF. The CDR3 region has the DNA TGCGCCAGCAGCCCTAGGACTAGCGGGAGCAATGAGCAGTTCTTC.

CDR3 in amino acids: CASSLARGPNTGELFF. CDR3 DNA sequence: TGTGCCAGCAGCTTAGCAAGGGGGCCGAACACCGGGGAGCTGTTTTTT. The V call is TRBV7-2, the J call TRBJ2-2; 7 nucleotides agree with TRBD1. The CDR3 sequence is 16 residues long. V lost 0 bases, J lost 0 bases, and 1 base stayed unmatched. CDR1 and CDR2 from the germline V gene are SGHTA and FQGNSA.

The chain joins TRBV21-1 to TRBJ2-5; whether TRBD1, the table's D call, matches the DNA was not checked. TRBV21-1 counts as a pseudogene. The CDR3 is 18 amino acids. DNA of the CDR3: TGTGCCAGCAGCAAAGGGGCGTCATTAGAGGGGGGAGCAGAGACCCAGTACTTC. This sequence encodes CASSKGASLEGGAETQYF.

This clonotype showed up just once. V is TRBV28 and J is TRBJ2-7; TRBD1 matches at 9 bases. With V trimmed by 3 bases and J by 3 bases, 9 bases remained unmatched. Looked up from germline, CDR1 is MDHEN and CDR2 is SYDVKM. The CDR3 has 16 amino acids. The CDR3 nucleotides read TGTGCCAGCAGTTTTTTCCCACCGGGACAGGGCTACGAGCAGTACTTC. It translates to CASSFFPPGQGYEQYF.

In its sample, this clonotype was seen a few times. The chain is built from TRBV10-3 and TRBJ2-7; tentative D call: TRBD1 (5 bases). The V end lost 6 bases, the J end lost 2 bases, and 20 bases lay between the germline ends. The CDR3 runs to 16 residues. CDR1 ENHRY and CDR2 SYGVKD come from the germline V gene. The CDR3: CAISEARVLKPYEQYF. CDR3 sequence (DNA): TGTGCCATCAGCGAAGCCAGGGTGTTGAAACCCTACGAGCAGTACTTC.

The sample holds a few counts of this clonotype. V usage is TRBV6-2 or TRBV6-3 and J usage is TRBJ1-5; D call uncertain. Trimming cost V 7 bases and J 0 bases, with 10 bases left between them. From germline, CDR1 is MNHEY and CDR2 SVGEGT. The CDR3 runs 14 residues. CDR3: CASTTRGSNQPQHF. The CDR3 DNA is TGTGCCAGCACCACCCGGGGTAGCAATCAGCCCCAGCATTTT.